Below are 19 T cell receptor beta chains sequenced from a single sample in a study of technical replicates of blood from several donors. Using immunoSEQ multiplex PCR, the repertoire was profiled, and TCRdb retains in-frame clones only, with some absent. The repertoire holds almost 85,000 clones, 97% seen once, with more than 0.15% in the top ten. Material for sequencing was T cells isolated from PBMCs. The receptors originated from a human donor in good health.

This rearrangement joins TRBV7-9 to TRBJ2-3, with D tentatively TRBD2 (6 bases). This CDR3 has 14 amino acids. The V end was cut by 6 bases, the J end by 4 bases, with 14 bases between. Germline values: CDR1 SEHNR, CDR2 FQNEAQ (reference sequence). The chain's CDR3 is CASRRASAPDTQYF. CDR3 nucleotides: TGTGCCAGCAGGCGGGCTAGCGCTCCAGATACGCAGTATTTT.

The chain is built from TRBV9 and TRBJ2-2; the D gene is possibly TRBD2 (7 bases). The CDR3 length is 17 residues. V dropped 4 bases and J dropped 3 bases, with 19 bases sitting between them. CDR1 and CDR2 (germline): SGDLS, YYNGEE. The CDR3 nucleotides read TGTGCCAGCAGCACCGGGGGGCTAGCGAGGGACACCGGGGAGCTGTTTTTT. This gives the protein CASSTGGLARDTGELFF.

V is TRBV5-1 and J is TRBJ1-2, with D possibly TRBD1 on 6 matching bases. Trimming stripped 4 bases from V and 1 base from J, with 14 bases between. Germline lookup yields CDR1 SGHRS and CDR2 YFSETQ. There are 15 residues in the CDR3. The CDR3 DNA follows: TGCGCCAGCAGCCTTGGAGGACAGCTTAACTATGGCTACACCTTC. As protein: CASSLGGQLNYGYTF.

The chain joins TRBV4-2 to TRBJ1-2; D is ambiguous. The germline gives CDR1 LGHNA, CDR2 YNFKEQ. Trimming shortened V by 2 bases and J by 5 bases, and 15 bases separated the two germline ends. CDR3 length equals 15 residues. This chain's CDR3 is CASSQSKSPGYGYTF. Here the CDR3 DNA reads TGTGCCAGCAGCCAATCCAAGTCCCCAGGTTATGGCTACACCTTC.

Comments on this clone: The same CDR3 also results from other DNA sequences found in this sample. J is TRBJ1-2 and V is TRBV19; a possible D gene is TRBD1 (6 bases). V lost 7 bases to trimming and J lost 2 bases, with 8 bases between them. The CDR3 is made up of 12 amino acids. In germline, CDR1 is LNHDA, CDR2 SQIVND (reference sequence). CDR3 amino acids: CASTTGNYGYTF. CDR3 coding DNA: TGTGCCAGTACGACAGGCAACTATGGCTACACCTTC.

This CDR3 reads CATHYSGQGRTEAFF. The DNA of the CDR3 is TGTGCCACCCATTACTCGGGACAGGGGAGGACTGAAGCTTTCTTT. V is TRBV6-5 and J is TRBJ1-1; TRBD1 agrees at 10 bases. V trimming: 10 bases; J trimming: 5 bases; junction bases outside the gene matches: 13. This CDR3 spans 15 amino acids. Germline lookup yields CDR1 MNHEY and CDR2 SVGAGI.

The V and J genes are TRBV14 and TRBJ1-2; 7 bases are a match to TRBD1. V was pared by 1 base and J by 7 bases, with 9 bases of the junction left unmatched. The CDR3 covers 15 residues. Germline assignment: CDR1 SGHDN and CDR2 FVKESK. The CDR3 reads CASSQGGDSYFGYTF. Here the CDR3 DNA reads TGTGCCAGCAGCCAAGGGGGGGACAGCTATTTTGGCTACACCTTC.

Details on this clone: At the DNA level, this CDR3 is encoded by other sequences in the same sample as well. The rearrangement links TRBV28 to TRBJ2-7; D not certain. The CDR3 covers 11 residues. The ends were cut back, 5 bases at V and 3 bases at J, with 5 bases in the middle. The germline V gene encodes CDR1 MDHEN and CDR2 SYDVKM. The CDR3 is CASSPRYEQYF. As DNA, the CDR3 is TGTGCCAGCAGTCCCCGCTACGAGCAGTACTTC.

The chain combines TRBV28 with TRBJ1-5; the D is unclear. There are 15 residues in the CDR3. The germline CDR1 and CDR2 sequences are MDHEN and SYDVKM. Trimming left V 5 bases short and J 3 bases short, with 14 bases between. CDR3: CASSTLREHNQPQHF. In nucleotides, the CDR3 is TGTGCCAGCAGTACTCTCCGGGAGCACAATCAGCCCCAGCATTTT.

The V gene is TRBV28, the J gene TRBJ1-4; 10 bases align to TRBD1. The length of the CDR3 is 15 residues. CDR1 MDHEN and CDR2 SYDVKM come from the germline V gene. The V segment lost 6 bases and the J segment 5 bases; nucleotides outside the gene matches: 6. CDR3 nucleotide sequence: TGTGCCAGCAGCTATGGGGGACAGGGGAATGAAAAACTGTTTTTT. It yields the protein CASSYGGQGNEKLFF.

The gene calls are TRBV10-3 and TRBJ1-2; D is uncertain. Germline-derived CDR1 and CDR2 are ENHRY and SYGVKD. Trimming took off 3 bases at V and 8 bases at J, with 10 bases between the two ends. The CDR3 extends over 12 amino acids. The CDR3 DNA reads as TGTGCCATCAGTGATCCCAGTAGCGGCTACACCTTC. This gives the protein CAISDPSSGYTF.

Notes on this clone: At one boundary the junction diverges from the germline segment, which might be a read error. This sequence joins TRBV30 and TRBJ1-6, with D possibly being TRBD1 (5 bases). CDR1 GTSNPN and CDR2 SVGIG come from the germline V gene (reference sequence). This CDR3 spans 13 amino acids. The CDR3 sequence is CAWSVQRRDRVGF. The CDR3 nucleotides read TGTGCCTGGAGTGTACAGAGGCGGGACCGCGTGGGATTT. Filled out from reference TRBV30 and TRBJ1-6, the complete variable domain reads SQTIHQWPATLVQPVGSPLSLECTVEGTSNPNLYWYRQAAGRGLQLLFYSVGIGQISSEVPQNLSASRPQDRQFILSSKKLLLSDSGFYLCAWSVQRRDRVGFGNGTRLTVT.

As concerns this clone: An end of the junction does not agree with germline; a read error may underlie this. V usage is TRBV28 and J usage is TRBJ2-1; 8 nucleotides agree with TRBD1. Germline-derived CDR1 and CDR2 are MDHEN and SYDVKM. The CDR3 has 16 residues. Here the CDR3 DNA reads TGTGCCAGCGGTTTATCTGGACAGGGACATTACAATGAGCAGTTCTTC. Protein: CASGLSGQGHYNEQFF. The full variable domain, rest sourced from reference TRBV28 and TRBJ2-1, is DVKVTQSSRYLVKRTGEKVFLECVQDMDHENMFWYRQDPGLGLRLIYFSYDVKMKEKGDIPEGYSVSREKKERFSLILESASTNQTSMYLCASGLSGQGHYNEQFFGPGTRLTVL.

The chain's CDR3 is CASSETGFRGYTF. The CDR3 bases are TGTGCCAGCAGTGAAACAGGGTTCAGAGGCTACACCTTC. The chain is built from TRBV25-1 and TRBJ1-2; D is perhaps TRBD1 (6 bases). Trimming cost V 2 bases and J 8 bases, with 12 bases left between them. Germline V lookup: CDR1 MGHDK, CDR2 SYGVNS. The CDR3 length is 13 residues.

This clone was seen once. The CDR3, as DNA: TGTGCCAGCAGTCAAGCTGGCAATCAGCCCCAGCATTTT. This codes for CASSQAGNQPQHF. This sequence joins TRBV6-5 and TRBJ1-5; D is uncertain. The germline V gene has CDR1 MNHEY and CDR2 SVGAGI. The CDR3 covers 13 residues. V dropped 5 bases and J dropped 2 bases, with 7 bases sitting between them.

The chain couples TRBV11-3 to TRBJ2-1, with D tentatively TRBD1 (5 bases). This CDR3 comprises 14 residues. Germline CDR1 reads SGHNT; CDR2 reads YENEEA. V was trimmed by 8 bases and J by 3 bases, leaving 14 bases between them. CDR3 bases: TGTGCCAGCTTAGGGTCAGACAGCTACAATGAGCAGTTCTTC. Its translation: CASLGSDSYNEQFF.

CDR3 DNA: TGCGCCAGCAGCTTAGCAGGGCAGGGGAATCAGCCCCAGCATTTT. It translates to CASSLAGQGNQPQHF. The chain employs TRBV5-1 and TRBJ1-5, with a possible D match to TRBD1 (6 bases). The germline V and J ends were trimmed by 2 bases and 4 bases, with 13 bases remaining between them. Germline CDR1 and CDR2: SGHRS and YFSETQ. The CDR3 extends over 15 amino acids.

The CDR3 bases are TGTGCCAGCAGTTATACAGGGAAGACTGAAGCTTTCTTT. Translated, it gives CASSYTGKTEAFF. The rearrangement joins TRBV6-1 to TRBJ1-1, with D perhaps TRBD1 (6 bases). Trimming stripped 5 bases from V and 5 bases from J, with 12 bases between. The V gene's germline CDR1 is MNHNS and CDR2 SASEGT. This CDR3 comprises 13 residues.

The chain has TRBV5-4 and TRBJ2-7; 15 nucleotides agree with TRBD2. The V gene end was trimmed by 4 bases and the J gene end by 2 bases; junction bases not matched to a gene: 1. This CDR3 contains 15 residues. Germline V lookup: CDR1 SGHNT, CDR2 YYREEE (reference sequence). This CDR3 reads CASSRTSGGAYEQYF. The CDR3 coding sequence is TGTGCCAGCAGCCGGACTAGCGGGGGGGCCTACGAGCAGTACTTC.